These T cell receptor beta chains were read from a single sample in a study of T cells after yellow fever vaccination. MiXCR, applied by TCRdb to the 5' RACE reads, yields one record per CDR3 protein. This table holds hundreds of thousands of distinct CDR3 sequences, less than 20% found once. Here the sequenced sample was PBMCs, taken 5 days after the first yellow fever vaccination. These receptors were obtained from a young man who received the YFV17D yellow fever vaccine. The CDR3 runs from the conserved cysteine through the conserved F or W. D genes are given only for firm matches. Clone size is given for some rows only: seen once, a few or many times, or a class if the clone is expanded.

d_gene: NA
v_gene: TRBV5-5
j_gene: TRBJ2-2
abundance: NA
CDR3aa: CTSSLGIFTGVLLF
CDR3nt: TGTACCAGCAGCCTTGGGATCTTCACCGGGGTGCTGCTTTTT

d_gene: NA
v_gene: TRBV11-2
j_gene: TRBJ2-3
abundance: few
CDR3aa: CASSWGGGRSTDTQYF
CDR3nt: TGTGCCAGCAGCTGGGGGGGGGGCCGAAGCACAGATACGCAGTATTTT

d_gene: TRBD2
v_gene: TRBV4-3
j_gene: TRBJ2-1
abundance: NA
CDR3aa: CASSQAGGTSNEQFF
CDR3nt: TGCGCCAGCAGCCAAGCGGGGGGAACTAGCAATGAGCAGTTCTTC

d_gene: NA
v_gene: TRBV7-3
j_gene: TRBJ2-3
abundance: many
CDR3aa: CASSSTRDTQYF
CDR3nt: TGTGCCAGCAGCTCCACTAGAGATACGCAGTATTTT

d_gene: TRBD2
v_gene: TRBV20-1
j_gene: TRBJ2-1
abundance: NA
CDR3aa: CSAPQGSGGYNEQFF
CDR3nt: TGCAGTGCCCCTCAGGGGAGCGGGGGGTACAATGAGCAGTTCTTC

d_gene: NA
v_gene: TRBV6-2/TRBV6-3
j_gene: TRBJ2-4
abundance: NA
CDR3aa: CASSFNRAEGNILYF
CDR3nt: TGTGCCAGCAGTTTCAATCGGGCAGAGGGGAACATTCTGTACTTC

d_gene: NA
v_gene: TRBV12-3/TRBV12-4
j_gene: TRBJ1-2
abundance: NA
CDR3aa: CASSFPGSGYTF
CDR3nt: TGTGCCAGCAGTTTTCCGGGTTCTGGCTACACCTTC

d_gene: NA
v_gene: TRBV3-1
j_gene: TRBJ2-2
abundance: NA
CDR3aa: CASSQGSGVRTGELFF
CDR3nt: TGTGCCAGCAGCCAAGGAAGTGGGGTTCGGACCGGGGAGCTGTTTTTT

d_gene: NA
v_gene: TRBV21-1
j_gene: TRBJ2-2
abundance: NA
CDR3aa: CASSKLGTGITGELFF
CDR3nt: TGTGCCAGCAGCAAACTAGGGACAGGGATCACCGGGGAGCTGTTTTTT

d_gene: NA
v_gene: TRBV5-1
j_gene: TRBJ1-2
abundance: few
CDR3aa: CASSSDGTYGYTF
CDR3nt: TGCGCCAGCAGCTCAGACGGGACCTATGGCTACACCTTC

d_gene: TRBD1
v_gene: TRBV10-2
j_gene: TRBJ2-5
abundance: NA
CDR3aa: CASIPKETGGRETQYF
CDR3nt: TGCGCCAGCATCCCGAAGGAGACAGGGGGTAGGGAGACCCAGTACTTC

d_gene: TRBD1
v_gene: TRBV27
j_gene: TRBJ1-4
abundance: few
CDR3aa: CASSSRFTGGAGEKLFF
CDR3nt: TGTGCCAGCAGTTCACGCTTCACAGGGGGCGCGGGTGAAAAACTGTTTTTT

d_gene: NA
v_gene: TRBV11-1
j_gene: TRBJ2-4
abundance: few
CDR3aa: CASSLALGIAGAKNIQYF
CDR3nt: TGTGCCAGCAGCTTAGCGCTGGGGATCGCGGGAGCCAAAAACATTCAGTACTTC

d_gene: NA
v_gene: TRBV7-9
j_gene: TRBJ2-1
abundance: NA
CDR3aa: CASSLAGAAYNEQFF
CDR3nt: TGTGCCAGCAGCTTAGCGGGGGCGGCCTACAATGAGCAGTTCTTC

d_gene: NA
v_gene: TRBV20-1
j_gene: TRBJ2-5
abundance: NA
CDR3aa: CSAFHSGLQETQYF
CDR3nt: TGCAGTGCTTTCCACTCGGGACTGCAAGAGACCCAGTACTTC

d_gene: TRBD1
v_gene: TRBV5-1
j_gene: TRBJ2-5
abundance: many
CDR3aa: CASSLGQGAETQYF
CDR3nt: TGCGCCAGCAGCTTGGGGCAGGGGGCAGAGACCCAGTACTTC